The T cell receptor (beta chain) described here comes from a study of T cells in Graves' hyperthyroidism and ophthalmopathy (dated by TCRdb to about 2019). In the study overall: Peripheral blood was sampled at the time of initial diagnosis, prior to any treatment. The 95 to 100 discovery patients were divided at random into training and test sets in a 7:3 ratio. Prospective prediction of ophthalmopathy was tested in an independent validation cohort consisting of 18 to 20 hyperthyroidism patients and over 15 patients who later progressed to ophthalmopathy. To identify TCR V-J signatures that set the groups apart, the researchers used a discovery cohort of approximately 98 patients, made up of some 41 with Graves' ophthalmopathy and 57 with stable Graves' hyperthyroidism. After blood sampling, hyperthyroidism patients were treated with methimazole at a starting dose of 30 mg daily, and ophthalmopathy patients were treated with high-dose intravenous methylprednisolone. In addition, the study compared T-cell repertoires in thyroid tissue and in blood from five to seven Graves' hyperthyroidism patients. TCR Vbeta CDR3 sequencing of 140 or so peripheral blood samples (over 40 ophthalmopathy, 75 hyperthyroidism and some 17 progressor patients) is reported in the paper. Paper-wide results and their limitations: A model built on a 13 V-J signature distinguished ophthalmopathy from stable hyperthyroidism, reaching roughly 88% sensitivity and 81.08% specificity in cross-validation and 80%/75% in testing. During validation, the model predicted progression to ophthalmopathy a median of approximately 6 months ahead of onset, with around 70% sensitivity and 72% to 85% specificity. Sample size was not statistically predetermined, and investigators were not blinded to group allocation. Most expanded thyroid clonotypes (frequency above 0.001) were also found in blood, which suggests that blood repertoires may mirror thyroid immune responses.

Stable Graves' hyperthyroidism was defined as the absence of progression to ophthalmopathy over 18 months of follow-up. Hyperthyroidism patients were aged 18 to 65 years and newly diagnosed, with disease duration of less than 2 months. Exclusion was applied to patients with uncontrolled infections, other autoimmune diseases, pregnancy or lactation. Clinical symptoms, serum thyroxine and TRAb, thyroid ultrasound, and orbital computed tomography formed the basis for the diagnoses. Ficoll-Paque density gradient centrifugation was used to isolate PBMCs from about 9 ml of fresh peripheral blood. Total RNA was extracted using Trizol reagent, and RNA quality was assessed on an Agilent 2100 Bioanalyzer. The CDR3 spans 15 residues, from the cysteine through the phenylalanine. Just CDR3 DNA is preserved here, 45 bases in frame from base 1. The CDR1 and CDR2 encoded by the germline V gene are SGDLS and YYNGEE. Relative to germline, V is missing 0 bases and J is missing 5 bases, with 5 bases of the junction outside any gene match.

The TCR beta CDR3 regions were amplified from the RNA transcripts. A first-round RT-PCR of the TCR CDR3 used the HTBI primer set with the Qiagen OneStep RT-PCR kit. Libraries were constructed in a second round of multiplex PCR, after which size selection and purification were carried out. Paired-end sequencing of the libraries was performed with 100 bp reads on an Illumina HiSeq2000. On the study's bioinformatics: SOAPnuke was used to process the raw data, throwing out any read that contained adapters or uncalled bases, had a mean Phred below 15, or lacked an exact constant-primer or identifier match. High-quality paired reads were merged with COPE v1.2.5, and unique nucleotide sequences were defined as clonotypes. Clonotypes were aligned to IMGT TRBV, TRBD and TRBJ reference segments using MiTCR v1.1. The analysis included only V-J combinations with a frequency above 0.0001, which together covered 99% to 99.2% of the repertoires. A TCS score was defined as the ratio between F50 (clonal expansion) and ExV (chaos), using BLOSUM62-based TCRdist between CDR3 peptides within each V-J. Welch's t-statistics and random forest reduced 500 to 550 V-J features to under 15, which were used in a naive Bayes classifier (R e1071). The similarity between thyroid and blood repertoires was quantified using the Morisita-Horn index. The public reads were quality trimmed at Q25 with fastp and then assembled into clones with MiXCR by TCRdb, keeping productive beta chains. Rows with a matching CDR3 protein are joined into one entry that keeps the most common DNA and genes. The V and J calls follow TCRdb's processing rather than the paper's. The sample table records 700,000 to 850,000 distinct CDR3 sequences; under 45% of these occur just once. Around 31% of the sample goes to the ten largest clones.

This clonotype was seen repeatedly, ten times or more. The antigen it recognizes is unknown. The input lacks base qualities; no much larger clone sits a single base away. The V and J genes are TRBV9 and TRBJ2-5, with 9 middle bases fitting TRBD2. The receptor's source is a middle-aged woman with Graves' hyperthyroidism. Specimen: blood. The DNA reads TGTGCCAGCAGCGTAGCGGCGGGAGGGTGGGAGACCCAGTACTTC. Its protein is CASSVAAGGWETQYF. Full variable domain (CDR3 extended with the reference TRBV9 and TRBJ2-5 proteins): DSGVTQTPKHLITATGQRVTLRCSPRSGDLSVYWYQQSLDQGLQFLIQYYNGEERAKGNILERFSAQQFPDLHSELNLSSLELGDSALYFCASSVAAGGWETQYFGPGTRLLVL.